This TCR beta chain stems from a study of Graves' ophthalmopathy and Graves' hyperthyroidism. The CDR3 runs to 15 residues. Per the germline V gene, CDR1 is MNHNS and CDR2 is SASEGT. Losses at the gene ends were 5 bases for V and 4 bases for J; bases not matched to a gene: 2. Pregnancy or lactation, uncontrolled infections and other autoimmune diseases were grounds for excluding patients. Establishment of the diagnosis relied upon clinical symptoms, serum thyroxine, TRAb, thyroid ultrasound and orbital computed tomography. This clonotype was seen repeatedly, ten times or more. Amplification from RNA transcripts yielded the TCR beta CDR3 regions. First-round RT-PCR with HTBI primers preceded a second-round multiplex PCR. TCRdb re-called the multiplex PCR reads with MiXCR, one entry per CDR3 protein. The sample contains over 500,000 distinct CDR3 sequences, about a fifth of which appear only once.

The chain joins TRBV6-1 to TRBJ2-2; TRBD2 agrees at 12 bases. This receptor was identified in a woman aged 18-29 years with stable Graves' hyperthyroidism. Some clones in this sample may be carry-over from other donors' samples. Sequences were obtained from peripheral blood. CDR3 amino acids: CASSQTSGGTGELFF. Written as DNA, the CDR3 is TGTGCCAGCAGTCAGACTAGCGGGGGCACCGGGGAGCTGTTTTTT.